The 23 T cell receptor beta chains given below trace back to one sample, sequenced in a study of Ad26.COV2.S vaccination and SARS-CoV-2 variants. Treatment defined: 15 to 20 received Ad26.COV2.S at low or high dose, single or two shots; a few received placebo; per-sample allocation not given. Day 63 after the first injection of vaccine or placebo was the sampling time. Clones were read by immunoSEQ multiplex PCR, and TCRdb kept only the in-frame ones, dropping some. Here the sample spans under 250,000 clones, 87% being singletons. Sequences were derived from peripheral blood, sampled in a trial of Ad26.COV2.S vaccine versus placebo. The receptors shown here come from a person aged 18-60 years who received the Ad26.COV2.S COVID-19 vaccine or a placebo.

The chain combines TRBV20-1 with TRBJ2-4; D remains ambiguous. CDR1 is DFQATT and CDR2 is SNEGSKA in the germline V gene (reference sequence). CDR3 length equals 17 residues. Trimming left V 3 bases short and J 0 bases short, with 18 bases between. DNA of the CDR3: TGCAGTGCTAGTAGGTCCGGAACCTGGGCAGCCAAAAACATTCAGTACTTC. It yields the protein CSASRSGTWAAKNIQYF.

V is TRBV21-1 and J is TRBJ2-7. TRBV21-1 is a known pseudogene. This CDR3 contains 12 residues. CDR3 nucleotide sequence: TGTGCTAGCAGCATAGCGGGGAACGAGCAGTACTTC. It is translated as CASSIAGNEQYF.

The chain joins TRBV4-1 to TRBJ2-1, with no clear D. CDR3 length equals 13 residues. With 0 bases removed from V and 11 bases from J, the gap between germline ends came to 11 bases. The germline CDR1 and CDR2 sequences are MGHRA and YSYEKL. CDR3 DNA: TGCGCCAGCAGCCAAGATTTAGGCAGGAAGCAGTTCTTC. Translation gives CASSQDLGRKQFF.

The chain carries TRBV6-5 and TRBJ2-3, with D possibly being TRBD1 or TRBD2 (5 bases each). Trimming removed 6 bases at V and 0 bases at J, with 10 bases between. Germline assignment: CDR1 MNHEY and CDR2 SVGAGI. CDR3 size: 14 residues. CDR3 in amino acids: CASRGTSSTDTQYF. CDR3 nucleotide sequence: TGTGCCAGCAGAGGGACCTCTAGCACAGATACGCAGTATTTT.

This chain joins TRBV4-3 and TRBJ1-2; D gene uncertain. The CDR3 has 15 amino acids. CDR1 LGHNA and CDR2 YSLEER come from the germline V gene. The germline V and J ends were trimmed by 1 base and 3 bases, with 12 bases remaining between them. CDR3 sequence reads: CASSQVIGSDYGYTF. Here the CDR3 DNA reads TGCGCCAGCAGCCAAGTGATAGGCTCTGACTATGGCTACACCTTC.

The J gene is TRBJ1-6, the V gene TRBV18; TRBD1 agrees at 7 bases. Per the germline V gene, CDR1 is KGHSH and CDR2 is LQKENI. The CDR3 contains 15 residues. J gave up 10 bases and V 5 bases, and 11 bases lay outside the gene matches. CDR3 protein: CASSDLQGKGSPLHF. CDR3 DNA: TGTGCCAGCTCAGACTTACAGGGGAAGGGATCACCCCTCCACTTT.

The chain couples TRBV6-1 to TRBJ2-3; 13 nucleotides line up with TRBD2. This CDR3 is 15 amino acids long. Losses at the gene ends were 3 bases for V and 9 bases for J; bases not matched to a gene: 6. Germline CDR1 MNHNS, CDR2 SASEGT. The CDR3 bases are TGTGCCAGCAGTGACACTAGCGGGGGGGCGGAGACGCAGTATTTT. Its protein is CASSDTSGGAETQYF.

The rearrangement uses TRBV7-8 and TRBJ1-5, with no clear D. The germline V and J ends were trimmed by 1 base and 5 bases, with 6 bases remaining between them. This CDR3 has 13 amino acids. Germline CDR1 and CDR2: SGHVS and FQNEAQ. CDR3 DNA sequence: TGTGCCAGCAGCTTAGGACGGGATCAGCCCCAGCATTTT. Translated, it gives CASSLGRDQPQHF.

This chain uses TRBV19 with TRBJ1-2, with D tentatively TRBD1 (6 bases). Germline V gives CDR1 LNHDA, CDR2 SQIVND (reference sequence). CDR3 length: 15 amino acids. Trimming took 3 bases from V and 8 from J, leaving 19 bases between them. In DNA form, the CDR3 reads TGTGCCAGTAGTATTGGGGGCAGGCTCGCTTGGGGCTACACCTTC. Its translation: CASSIGGRLAWGYTF.

The CDR3 DNA sequence: TGTGCCAGCGTCGACAGGGGAAAACTCAATGAGCAGTTCTTC. It yields the protein CASVDRGKLNEQFF. J is TRBJ2-1 and V is TRBV27, with 8 bases fitting TRBD1. V dropped 8 bases and J dropped 6; count of bases not matched to a gene: 9. Germline lookup yields CDR1 MNHEY and CDR2 SMNVEV (reference sequence). The CDR3 is made up of 14 amino acids.

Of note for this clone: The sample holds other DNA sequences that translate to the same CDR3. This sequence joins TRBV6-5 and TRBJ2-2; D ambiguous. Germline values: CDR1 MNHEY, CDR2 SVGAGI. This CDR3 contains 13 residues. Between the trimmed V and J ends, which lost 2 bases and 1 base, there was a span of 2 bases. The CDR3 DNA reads TGTGCCAGCAGTTACGAGAACACCGGGGAGCTGTTTTTT. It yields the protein CASSYENTGELFF.

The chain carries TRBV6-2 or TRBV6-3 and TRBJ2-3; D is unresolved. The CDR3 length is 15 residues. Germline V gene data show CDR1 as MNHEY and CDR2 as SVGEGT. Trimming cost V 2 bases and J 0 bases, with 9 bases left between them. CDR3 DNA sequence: TGTGCCAGCAGTTACCTGGGGAAAAGCACAGATACGCAGTATTTT. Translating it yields CASSYLGKSTDTQYF.

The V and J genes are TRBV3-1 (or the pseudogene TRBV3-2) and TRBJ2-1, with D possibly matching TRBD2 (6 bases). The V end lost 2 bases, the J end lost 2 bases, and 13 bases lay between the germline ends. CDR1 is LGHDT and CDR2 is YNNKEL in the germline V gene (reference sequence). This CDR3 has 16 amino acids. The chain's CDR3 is CASSQPRDSPYNEQFF. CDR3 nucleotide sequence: TGTGCCAGCAGCCAACCCCGGGACTCGCCCTACAATGAGCAGTTCTTC.

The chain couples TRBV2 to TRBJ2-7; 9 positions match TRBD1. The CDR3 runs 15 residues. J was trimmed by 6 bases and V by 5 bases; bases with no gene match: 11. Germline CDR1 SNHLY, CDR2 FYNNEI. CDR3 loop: CASSLRGQGISEQYV. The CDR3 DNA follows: TGTGCCAGCAGTCTAAGAGGACAGGGGATCTCCGAGCAGTACGTC.

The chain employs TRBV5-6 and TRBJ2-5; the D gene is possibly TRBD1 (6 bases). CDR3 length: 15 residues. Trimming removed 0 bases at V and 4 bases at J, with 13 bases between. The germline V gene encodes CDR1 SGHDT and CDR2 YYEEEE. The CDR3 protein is CASSLDRDGSETQYF. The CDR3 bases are TGTGCCAGCAGCTTGGACAGGGACGGGTCAGAGACCCAGTACTTC.

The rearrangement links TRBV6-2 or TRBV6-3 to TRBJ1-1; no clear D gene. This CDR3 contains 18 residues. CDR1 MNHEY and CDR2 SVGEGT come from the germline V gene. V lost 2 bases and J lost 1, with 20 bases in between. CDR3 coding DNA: TGTGCCAGCAGTTACGATAGAACAAGAGTTTATGGGAACACTGAAGCTTTCTTT. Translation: CASSYDRTRVYGNTEAFF.

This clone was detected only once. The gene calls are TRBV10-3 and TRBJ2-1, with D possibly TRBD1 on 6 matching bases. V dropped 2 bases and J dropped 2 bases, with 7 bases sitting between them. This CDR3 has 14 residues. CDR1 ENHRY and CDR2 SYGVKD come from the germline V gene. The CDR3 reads CAISEDRTYNEQFF. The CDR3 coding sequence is TGTGCCATCAGTGAGGACAGGACCTACAATGAGCAGTTCTTC.

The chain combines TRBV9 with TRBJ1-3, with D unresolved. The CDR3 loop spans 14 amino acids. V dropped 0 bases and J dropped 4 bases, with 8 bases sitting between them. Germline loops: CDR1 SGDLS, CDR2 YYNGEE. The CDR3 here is CASSVGTIGNTIYF. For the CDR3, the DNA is TGTGCCAGCAGCGTAGGAACAATCGGAAACACCATATATTTT.

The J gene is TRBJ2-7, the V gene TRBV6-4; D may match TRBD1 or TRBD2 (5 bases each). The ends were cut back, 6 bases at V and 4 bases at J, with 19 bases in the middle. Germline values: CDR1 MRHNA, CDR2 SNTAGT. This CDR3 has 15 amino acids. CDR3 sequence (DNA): TGTGCCAGCAGCCCTGGGCAAGGGACGATGTACGAGCAGTACGTC. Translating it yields CASSPGQGTMYEQYV.

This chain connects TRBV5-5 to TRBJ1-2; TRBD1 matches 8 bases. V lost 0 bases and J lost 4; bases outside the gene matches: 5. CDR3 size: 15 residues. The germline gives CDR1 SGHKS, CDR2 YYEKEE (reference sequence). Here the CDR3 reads CASSLDLGQVYGYTF. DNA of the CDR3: TGTGCCAGCAGCTTGGACCTGGGACAGGTCTATGGCTACACCTTC.

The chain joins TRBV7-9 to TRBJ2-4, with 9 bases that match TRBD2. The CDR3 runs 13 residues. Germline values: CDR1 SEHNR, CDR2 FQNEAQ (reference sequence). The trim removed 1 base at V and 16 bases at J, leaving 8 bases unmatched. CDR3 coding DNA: TGTGCCAGCAGCTTAGGGACTAGCGCCGTGCTTTACTTC. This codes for CASSLGTSAVLYF.

CDR3 protein: CASSDGQVGSGNTIYF. CDR3 bases: TGCGCCAGCAGCGATGGCCAGGTTGGCTCTGGAAACACCATATATTTT. The genes are TRBV5-1 and TRBJ1-3; no clear D gene. V lost 4 bases, J lost 0 bases, and 14 bases lay in between. In germline, CDR1 is SGHRS, CDR2 YFSETQ. The CDR3 length is 16 residues.

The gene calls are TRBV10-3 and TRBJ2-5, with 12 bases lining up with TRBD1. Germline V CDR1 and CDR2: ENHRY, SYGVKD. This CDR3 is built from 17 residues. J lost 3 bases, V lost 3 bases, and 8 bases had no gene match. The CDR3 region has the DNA TGTGCCATCAGTGATAGGGGGACAGGGGGCCTCAAAGAGACCCAGTACTTC. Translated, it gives CAISDRGTGGLKETQYF.